These T cell receptor beta chains were read from a single sample in a study of OX40 agonist ivuxolimab in advanced cancers. Sequencing used immunoSEQ multiplex PCR; TCRdb keeps in-frame clones, though not all of them. This sample has about 68,000 clones, with around 85% found just once. Sequenced here: CD4+ or CD8+ T cells sorted from blood, sampled in a trial of the OX40 agonist ivuxolimab. Every receptor here comes from an adult with an advanced solid tumor such as melanoma, head and neck, liver or kidney cancer. Both conserved end residues are part of each CDR3.

TRBV4-3	TRBJ1-1	CASSLGPEMNTEAFF
TRBV4-3	TRBJ2-2	CASSQIQGDGTGELFF
TRBV6-6	TRBJ1-3	CASSGQGISGNTIYF
TRBV6-6	TRBJ1-2	CASSGHRGRGYTF
TRBV19	TRBJ2-1	CASSIRVWGSNEQFF
TRBV12-5	TRBJ2-3	CASGLVGWGSTDTQYF
TRBV2	TRBJ1-1	CASSVQNTEAFF
TRBV4-1	TRBJ1-2	CASSQEFSGQARSYTF
TRBV4-2	TRBJ2-7	CASSPAGTSPYEQYF
TRBV10-1	TRBJ1-1	CASSEFCRHTEAFF
TRBV5-1	TRBJ2-2	CASSTGQGDTGELFF
TRBV19	TRBJ1-5	CASSISPDRLKPQHF
TRBV5-1	TRBJ2-3	CASSFQGGSTDTQYF
TRBV5-4	TRBJ2-4	CASSPGGGLIAKNIQYF
TRBV6-1	TRBJ1-2	CASSEIVGNYGYTF
TRBV7-9	TRBJ1-5	CASSLGQYSNQPQHF
TRBV5-6	TRBJ1-2	CASSLVGKFTF
TRBV7-2	TRBJ2-7	CASSSYGEQYF
TRBV10-3	TRBJ1-5	CATPDKHENQPQHF
TRBV19	TRBJ2-5	CASSMRERETQYF
TRBV5-4	TRBJ1-5	CASSLTGTGGPQPQHF
TRBV5-1	TRBJ1-4	CASSLGQGGEKLFF
TRBV19	TRBJ2-7	CASSTRISSYEQYF
TRBV10-3	TRBJ2-2	CAISENPNTGELFF
TRBV7-2	TRBJ2-2	CASSPGRRDTGELFF
TRBV7-9	TRBJ1-1	CASSLMDTEAFF
TRBV18	TRBJ2-5	CASSPGGGFETQYF
TRBV6-5	TRBJ1-2	CASSYSAQRYGYTF
TRBV7-3	TRBJ2-2	CASSSGVQTGELFF
TRBV27	TRBJ1-5	CASRRGSSNQPQHF
TRBV5-4	TRBJ1-3	CASSSGYSGNTIYF
TRBV4-2	TRBJ1-2	CASSQERYGYTF